This record concerns one T cell receptor beta chain sequence. The data stem from a study of blood T cell repertoires in COVID-19. The table came from immunoSEQ multiplex PCR; TCRdb's copy has only in-frame clones and leaves some out. The sample contains about 380,000 clones, about 88% of which appear only once. Each participant's cohort was designated according to participant-reported clinical history. Germline V gene lookup returns CDR1 MNHEY and CDR2 SVGAGI. The CDR3 is made up of 15 amino acids. J lost 5 bases, V lost 5 bases, and 6 bases had no gene match. The clonotype was recovered from a woman in her twenties or thirties who had recovered from COVID-19. V gene TRBV6-5 combines with J gene TRBJ1-5; 10 positions match TRBD1. The sequencing sample was made of PBMCs or T cells enriched from blood (not recorded which). The CDR3 protein is CASSPRDRGYQPQHF. The CDR3 bases are TGTGCCAGCAGTCCCCGGGACAGGGGTTATCAGCCCCAGCATTTT.